This entry lists 32 T cell receptor beta chains sequenced from one sample in a study of CD8 T cells in ankylosing spondylitis. Study-wide points: For ankylosing spondylitis blood, a TCR beta motif of fewer than 10 highly homologous variants appeared characteristic.

TCRdb recomputed calls from the 5' RACE reads with MiXCR, one row per CDR3 protein. Of about 400,000 distinct CDR3 sequences listed, approximately 20% are singletons. These receptors have no identified antigens. Material for sequencing was blood, either unsorted or a sorted T cell fraction (not recorded which). The receptors were sampled from a male donor with ankylosing spondylitis.

The chain uses TRBV20-1 and TRBJ2-3; D is uncertain. The ends were cut back, 6 bases at V and 4 bases at J, with 11 bases in the middle. Germline values: CDR1 DFQATT, CDR2 SNEGSKA (reference sequence). The CDR3 extends over 12 amino acids. The CDR3 loop reads CSALLASDTQYF. DNA for the CDR3: TGCAGTGCCCTGCTGGCGTCAGATACGCAGTATTTT.

V and J are TRBV12-3 or TRBV12-4 and TRBJ2-5, with a tentative D call TRBD2 (6 bases). The CDR3 is made up of 14 amino acids. V lost 6 bases and J 2 bases, leaving 13 bases between the germline ends. The CDR3 here is CASRLTGVQETQYF. The CDR3 nucleotides are TGTGCCAGCAGGCTCACGGGGGTTCAAGAGACCCAGTACTTC.

CDR3 sequence: CASSFTGLISGANVLTF. For the CDR3, the DNA is TGTGCCAGCAGTTTCACAGGCCTAATCTCTGGGGCCAACGTCCTGACTTTC. The chain is built from TRBV28 and TRBJ2-6, with TRBD1 as a possible D gene (5 bases). V dropped 3 bases and J dropped 0 bases, with 12 bases sitting between them. CDR1 is MDHEN, CDR2 SYDVKM, per germline. The CDR3 sequence is 17 residues long. The variable domain in full, completed from reference TRBV28 and TRBJ2-6, reads DVKVTQSSRYLVKRTGEKVFLECVQDMDHENMFWYRQDPGLGLRLIYFSYDVKMKEKGDIPEGYSVSREKKERFSLILESASTNQTSMYLCASSFTGLISGANVLTFGAGSRLTVL.

The genes are TRBV10-3 and TRBJ2-2; 14 bases are shared with TRBD2. This CDR3 spans 18 amino acids. Germline lookup yields CDR1 ENHRY and CDR2 SYGVKD. J lost 5 bases, V lost 7 bases, and 12 bases had no gene match. CDR3 sequence (DNA): TGTGCCATCACTCCGGGACTAGCGGGAGTAAGTGGAACCGGGGAGCTGTTTTTT. It encodes CAITPGLAGVSGTGELFF.

The chain is built from TRBV11-2 and TRBJ2-1, with D perhaps given as TRBD1 or TRBD2 (7 bases each). V lost 2 bases and J lost 7, with 12 bases in between. The CDR3 consists of 14 residues. Germline CDR1 is SGHAT and CDR2 is FQNNGV. The CDR3 protein is CASSLTAGQNEQFF. The CDR3 DNA follows: TGTGCCAGCAGCTTAACAGCGGGACAGAATGAGCAGTTCTTC.

This clonotype was seen a few times. The chain joins TRBV3-1 to TRBJ2-7, with D unclear. The CDR3 extends over 15 amino acids. Germline CDR1 and CDR2: LGHDT and YNNKEL (reference sequence). Trimming shortened V by 2 bases and J by 0 bases, and 11 bases separated the two germline ends. In DNA form, the CDR3 reads TGTGCCAGCAGCCAACGACTGACAAGCTCCTACGAGCAGTACTTC. Translated, it gives CASSQRLTSSYEQYF.

This clonotype was seen only a few times. J is TRBJ2-1 and V is TRBV3-1; D is possibly TRBD1 or TRBD2 (5 bases each). Trimming removed 3 bases from V and 0 bases from J, with 15 bases in between. The length of the CDR3 is 17 residues. From germline, CDR1 is LGHDT and CDR2 YNNKEL (reference sequence). The CDR3 DNA is TGTGCCAGCAGCCAGGCCCGGGGCAGGAGCTCCTACAATGAGCAGTTCTTC. Translation: CASSQARGRSSYNEQFF.

This rearrangement joins TRBV4-1 to TRBJ2-5; perhaps TRBD1 as D (5 bases). Germline CDR1 reads MGHRA; CDR2 reads YSYEKL. CDR3 length equals 15 residues. V lost 1 base to trimming and J lost 5 bases, with 14 bases between them. CDR3 region: CASSQGQGAGETQYF. CDR3 nucleotides: TGCGCCAGCAGCCAAGGTCAAGGGGCCGGTGAGACCCAGTACTTC.

The gene calls are TRBV20-1 and TRBJ1-2; D uncertain. Germline CDR1 reads DFQATT; CDR2 reads SNEGSKA (reference sequence). V was clipped by 5 bases and J by 8 bases, with 12 bases between them. The CDR3 has 11 amino acids. CDR3 nucleotides: TGCAGTGCTGAAGAGGGTGTCGGCTACACCTTC. It is translated as CSAEEGVGYTF.

In DNA form, the CDR3 reads TGTGCCAGCAGCTCCTCGGGGACTAGGGTTTCCGGGGAGCTGTTTTTT. Encoded protein: CASSSSGTRVSGELFF. The chain links TRBV5-4 to TRBJ2-2; 8 nucleotides align to TRBD2. Germline-derived CDR1 and CDR2 are SGHNT and YYREEE (reference sequence). Trimming at V came to 3 bases and at J to 6 bases, leaving 10 bases not matched to a gene. This CDR3 region has 16 residues.

This clonotype has just a few counts. The rearrangement uses TRBV5-6 and TRBJ2-7; 14 bases map to TRBD2. CDR3 length: 15 residues. V trimming: 3 bases; J trimming: 2 bases; junction bases outside the gene matches: 1. The germline V gene encodes CDR1 SGHDT and CDR2 YYEEEE. The DNA for the CDR3 is TGTGCCAGCAGCTGGGGACTAGCGGGAGCCTACGAGCAGTACTTC. Protein product: CASSWGLAGAYEQYF.

This clonotype was recorded a few times. The V gene is TRBV6-5, the J gene TRBJ1-2; 8 nucleotides line up with TRBD1. The germline V gene has CDR1 MNHEY and CDR2 SVGAGI. The CDR3 spans 17 residues. The trim removed 4 bases at V and 4 bases at J, leaving 14 bases unmatched. DNA of the CDR3: TGTGCCAGCAGTTTTGCCCCCGGAGCAGGGGGCGGCTATGGCTACACCTTC. Protein sequence: CASSFAPGAGGGYGYTF.

In its sample, this clonotype was seen a few times. This chain links TRBV28 with TRBJ1-2, with 9 bases matching TRBD1. V lost 6 bases, J lost 8 bases, and 10 bases stayed unmatched. The CDR3 spans 14 residues. CDR1 is MDHEN, CDR2 SYDVKM, per germline. The CDR3 nucleotides are TGTGCCAGCAGGCTTTCCGGGACAGGGAAGGGCTACACCTTC. This encodes CASRLSGTGKGYTF.

The chain is built from TRBV12-3 or TRBV12-4 and TRBJ2-1; possible D gene TRBD2, 6 bases. With 7 bases removed from V and 9 bases from J, the gap between germline ends came to 19 bases. The CDR3 contains 14 residues. The CDR3 DNA follows: TGTGCCAGCAACCGGGACTCCTTGGGTCCTGAGCAGTTCTTC. Its protein product is CASNRDSLGPEQFF.

This clonotype was observed a few times. V is TRBV5-1 and J is TRBJ2-7, with TRBD2 as a possible D gene (6 bases). Germline assignment: CDR1 SGHRS and CDR2 YFSETQ. The germline V and J ends were trimmed by 6 bases and 4 bases, with 20 bases remaining between them. There are 15 residues in the CDR3. The CDR3: CASNMWRDEEYEQYF. CDR3 coding DNA: TGCGCCAGCAACATGTGGCGGGACGAGGAATACGAGCAGTACTTC.

This clonotype showed up just a few times. The chain couples TRBV29-1 to TRBJ2-1; perhaps D is TRBD1 or TRBD2 (6 bases each). This CDR3 is built from 15 residues. In germline, CDR1 is SQVTM, CDR2 ANQGSEA. Trimming removed 3 bases at V and 5 bases at J, with 17 bases between. DNA for the CDR3: TGCAGCGTTGAGTGGGGGGCGGGAATGGACAATGAGCAGTTCTTC. Protein sequence: CSVEWGAGMDNEQFF.

The genes are TRBV4-1 and TRBJ1-2; a weak D match, TRBD1 (5 bases). CDR1 MGHRA and CDR2 YSYEKL come from the germline V gene. Trimming cost V 0 bases and J 1 base, with 15 bases left between them. The CDR3 loop spans 17 amino acids. CDR3 nucleotide sequence: TGCGCCAGCAGCCAAGATGTAGGGGCAGGGAGTAACTATGGCTACACCTTC. Translating it yields CASSQDVGAGSNYGYTF.

This chain joins TRBV19 and TRBJ2-5; D remains ambiguous. From germline, CDR1 is LNHDA and CDR2 SQIVND (reference sequence). The CDR3 extends over 13 amino acids. V was pared by 4 bases and J by 2 bases, with 8 bases between. CDR3 residues: CASSKDEQETQYF. In nucleotides, the CDR3 is TGTGCCAGTAGTAAAGACGAGCAAGAGACCCAGTACTTC.

The V gene is TRBV20-1, the J gene TRBJ1-5; 7 bases are a match to TRBD1. This CDR3 is built from 15 residues. Germline CDR1 and CDR2: DFQATT and SNEGSKA (reference sequence). V dropped 5 bases and J dropped 1; count of bases not matched to a gene: 8. The CDR3 sequence: CSADVPGQSNQPQHF. DNA for the CDR3: TGCAGTGCTGATGTCCCGGGACAGAGCAATCAGCCCCAGCATTTT.

There are many counts of this clonotype. J is TRBJ2-2 and V is TRBV7-3, with D perhaps TRBD1 (6 bases). CDR3 length: 13 amino acids. Germline-derived CDR1 and CDR2 are SGHTA and FQGTGA. V dropped 3 bases and J dropped 4 bases, with 6 bases sitting between them. The CDR3 nucleotides read TGTGCCAGCAGCTTCAGGGGCACCGGGGAGCTGTTTTTT. Its translation: CASSFRGTGELFF.

This chain connects TRBV7-9 to TRBJ2-3; 9 bases line up with TRBD1. CDR1 is SEHNR and CDR2 is FQNEAQ in the germline V gene (reference sequence). V lost 5 bases, J lost 7 bases, and 13 bases stayed unmatched. The CDR3 has 16 residues. In nucleotides, the CDR3 is TGTGCCAGCAGCCCGGACAGGGGATGGGGGGCAAATACGCAGTATTTT. Protein: CASSPDRGWGANTQYF.

The chain links TRBV7-3 to TRBJ2-7; 7 bases align to TRBD2. The CDR3 totals 15 residues. With 5 bases clipped from V and 4 bases from J, the junction kept 11 bases outside the gene matches. CDR1 and CDR2 from the germline V gene are SGHTA and FQGTGA. The CDR3 region has the DNA TGTGCCAGCAGCCCACCGACCAGGACTAGTTACGAGCAGTACTTC. This translates into CASSPPTRTSYEQYF.

This clonotype was counted between two and nine times. The V and J genes are TRBV4-2 and TRBJ2-1, with D unresolved. CDR1 is LGHNA and CDR2 is YNFKEQ in the germline V gene. The CDR3 runs to 16 residues. Trimming stripped 4 bases from V and 0 bases from J, with 13 bases between. Here the CDR3 DNA reads TGTGCCAGCAGCCCGGACCCCCGGAGCTCCTACAATGAGCAGTTCTTC. Amino acid sequence: CASSPDPRSSYNEQFF.

V is TRBV20-1 and J is TRBJ2-5; 7 positions match TRBD2. J lost 4 bases, V lost 5 bases, and 7 bases had no gene match. The CDR3 runs to 13 residues. Per the germline V gene, CDR1 is DFQATT and CDR2 is SNEGSKA (reference sequence). The chain's CDR3 is CSAQREGRETQYF. CDR3 nucleotides: TGCAGTGCTCAGCGGGAAGGGAGAGAGACCCAGTACTTC.

This clonotype occurred many times. This chain joins TRBV29-1 and TRBJ2-1, with D uncertain. The germline gives CDR1 SQVTM, CDR2 ANQGSEA. Trimming stripped 1 base from V and 5 bases from J, with 15 bases between. The CDR3 is made up of 15 amino acids. The CDR3 nucleotides are TGCAGCGTTGAAGTCGGCTCCCTCCTTAACAATGAGCAGTTCTTC. Its protein is CSVEVGSLLNNEQFF.

This clonotype turned up a few times. The chain is built from TRBV24-1 and TRBJ2-5; no definite D call. The CDR3 covers 14 residues. The germline V and J ends were trimmed by 6 bases and 5 bases, with 15 bases remaining between them. CDR1 and CDR2 from the germline V gene are KGHDR and SFDVKD. The CDR3 loop is CATSPDRNGETQYF. CDR3 DNA sequence: TGTGCCACCAGTCCGGACCGTAATGGGGAGACCCAGTACTTC.

This chain links TRBV7-7 with TRBJ2-7; the D gene is possibly TRBD2 (5 bases). The CDR3 is 16 amino acids. Trimming pared 5 bases from V and 7 bases from J, leaving 24 bases between. Germline loops: CDR1 SSHAT, CDR2 FNYEAQ (reference sequence). The CDR3 DNA is TGTGCCAGCAGCCCCAGTCAGAACAGCGCAGGAGGAGAGCAGTACTTC. Its translation: CASSPSQNSAGGEQYF.

This clonotype was seen more than once but under ten times. Written as DNA, the CDR3 is TGTGCCAGCAGCTTGATCTTGGGGGTGAACACTGAAGCTTTCTTT. Amino acid sequence: CASSLILGVNTEAFF. The rearrangement links TRBV5-6 to TRBJ1-1, with D possibly matching TRBD1 (5 bases). Trimming took 1 base from V and 0 from J, leaving 10 bases between them. From germline, CDR1 is SGHDT and CDR2 YYEEEE. The CDR3 is 15 residues long.

J is TRBJ1-1 and V is TRBV11-2; D call uncertain. The CDR3 extends over 17 amino acids. Germline values: CDR1 SGHAT, CDR2 FQNNGV. V lost 1 base, J lost 10 bases, and 25 bases lay in between. CDR3 coding DNA: TGTGCCAGCAGCTTAGTTGGAATTGCTGGTGATCTTGGGCCAGCTTTCTTT. Residues: CASSLVGIAGDLGPAFF. The whole variable domain, remainder taken from reference TRBV11-2 and TRBJ1-1, is EAGVAQSPRYKIIEKRQSVAFWCNPISGHATLYWYQQILGQGPKLLIQFQNNGVVDDSQLPKDRFSAERLKGVDSTLKIQPAKLEDSAVYLCASSLVGIAGDLGPAFFGQGTRLTVV.

There are a few counts of this clonotype. The chain uses TRBV20-1 and TRBJ2-5; D is unclear. V lost 7 bases and J 5 bases, leaving 17 bases between the germline ends. In germline, CDR1 is DFQATT, CDR2 SNEGSKA (reference sequence). This CDR3 is 13 amino acids long. DNA of the CDR3: TGCAGTGGAAAGCTTCCTCAAGGGGAGACCCAGTACTTC. It encodes CSGKLPQGETQYF.

A remark on this clonotype: This could be a read error, since a much larger clone is one nucleotide away. The chain couples TRBV12-3 or TRBV12-4 to TRBJ1-5; D remains ambiguous. The ends were cut back, 6 bases at V and 4 bases at J, with 19 bases in the middle. The CDR3 length is 16 residues. The CDR3: CASRAVGCGENQPQHF. The DNA for the CDR3 is TGTGCCAGCAGGGCTGTGGGCTGCGGTGAGAATCAGCCCCAGCATTTT.

At least ten counts were recorded for this clonotype. The gene calls are TRBV6-2 or TRBV6-3 and TRBJ1-5; TRBD1 matches 10 bases. The J segment lost 4 bases and the V segment lost 6 bases, leaving 18 bases of the junction unmatched. The germline V gene encodes CDR1 MNHEY and CDR2 SVGEGT. The CDR3 is 19 residues long. Written as DNA, the CDR3 is TGTGCCAGCAGCACTCCGGGACAGGGGTTGAGTGGTTGGAATCAGCCCCAGCATTTT. Encoded protein: CASSTPGQGLSGWNQPQHF.